The 16 T cell receptor beta chains below come from one sample, sequenced in a study of T cells in women clearing cervical HPV infection. Only in-frame clones appear in the TCRdb table, and some are missing; sequencing was by immunoSEQ multiplex PCR. The clone table shows about 44,000 clones, with the ten largest holding 1.2%. Source material: blood buffy coat. The source is a woman between 18 and 70 years old with a cervical HPV16 infection that either progressed to CIN3+ or cleared (not recorded which).

In the case of this clone: The read gets to within 3 residues of the CDR3 end, and the germline J gene fills in the rest. The chain uses TRBV30 and TRBJ2-2; a weak D match, TRBD1 (6 bases). Per germline, CDR1 GTSNPN and CDR2 SVGIG (reference sequence). This CDR3 comprises 13 residues. This CDR3 is CACAQGRVEKLFF. The sequenced part of the CDR3 DNA is TGTGCCTGTGCCCAGGGGCGGGTAGAAAAG.

Turning to this clone: The read gets to within 3 residues of the CDR3 end, and the germline J gene fills in the rest. The V call is TRBV20-1, the J call TRBJ2-1; 14 bases agree with TRBD2. Germline trimming cut 5 bases from V and 7 bases from J; bases unmatched to any gene: 7. The CDR3 is 15 amino acids. Germline loops: CDR1 DFQATT, CDR2 SNEGSKA (reference sequence). CDR3 region: CSARIGTSGRNEQFF. The DNA read from the CDR3 is TGCAGTGCTCGTATCGGGACTAGCGGGAGAAATGAG.

The CDR3 bases that were read are TGTGCCAGCAGTGGGGGGACAGGGGGCTCCTATGGC. Amino acid sequence: CASSGGTGGSYG. The complete CDR3 reads CASSGGTGGSYGYTF. The chain couples TRBV6-1 to TRBJ1-2; TRBD1 aligns across 12 bases. The read halts 3 residues ahead of the CDR3 end, with the missing end drawn from the germline J gene. The trim removed 4 bases at V and 4 bases at J, leaving 4 bases unmatched. Germline-derived CDR1 and CDR2 are MNHNS and SASEGT. There are 15 residues in the CDR3.

As for this clone: Read sequence stops 3 residues before the CDR3 end, and the germline J gene provides the missing end. The rearrangement joins TRBV5-4 to TRBJ2-7, with D maybe TRBD1 (7 bases). The CDR3 totals 15 residues. Germline loops: CDR1 SGHNT, CDR2 YYREEE (reference sequence). Trimming removed 0 bases at V and 4 bases at J, with 14 bases between. The CDR3 sequence is CASSLGTGGNYEQYF. The sequenced CDR3 bases are TGTGCCAGCAGCTTGGGGACAGGAGGGAATTACGAG.

On this clone: The missing CDR3 end, 3 residues past where the read stops, is filled in from the germline J gene. V and J are TRBV20-1 and TRBJ1-3, with D perhaps matching TRBD1 (5 bases). Germline CDR1 reads DFQATT; CDR2 reads SNEGSKA (reference sequence). The length of the CDR3 is 13 residues. Trimming stripped 4 bases from V and 4 bases from J, with 11 bases between. The sequenced CDR3 bases are TGCAGTGCTACAGGAGGGGTAGGAAACACC. Its translation: CSATGGVGNT. The whole CDR3 reads CSATGGVGNTIYF.

Worth noting for this clone: From the germline J gene comes the end of the CDR3, since the read stops 3 residues before it. The rearrangement uses TRBV11-2 and TRBJ1-4, with D unresolved. Germline V gene sequence: CDR1 SGHAT, CDR2 FQNNGV. V lost 1 base and J 2 bases, leaving 8 bases between the germline ends. The CDR3 spans 15 residues. The CDR3 bases that were read are TGTGCCAGCAGCTTAGGCCGGTCGACTAATGAAAAA. It codes for CASSLGRSTNEK. The whole CDR3 region reads CASSLGRSTNEKLFF. Combining the CDR3 with reference TRBV11-2 and TRBJ1-4 gives the whole variable domain EAGVAQSPRYKIIEKRQSVAFWCNPISGHATLYWYQQILGQGPKLLIQFQNNGVVDDSQLPKDRFSAERLKGVDSTLKIQPAKLEDSAVYLCASSLGRSTNEKLFFGSGTQLSVL.

Notes on this clone: With the read ending 3 residues before the CDR3 end, the germline J gene is used to fill in that end. V is TRBV5-4 and J is TRBJ2-5, with D tentatively TRBD1 (5 bases). Between the trimmed V and J ends, which lost 0 bases and 2 bases, there was a span of 11 bases. The CDR3 is 15 residues long. Looked up from germline, CDR1 is SGHNT and CDR2 is YYREEE (reference sequence). The CDR3 here is CASSLGGHQQETQYF. CDR3 DNA, as far as it was read: TGTGCCAGCAGCTTGGGGGGCCATCAACAAGAGACC. Combining the CDR3 with reference TRBV5-4 and TRBJ2-5 gives the whole variable domain ETGVTQSPTHLIKTRGQQVTLRCSSQSGHNTVSWYQQALGQGPQFIFQYYREEENGRGNFPPRFSGLQFPNYSSELNVNALELDDSALYLCASSLGGHQQETQYFGPGTRLLVL.

About this clone: The observed sequence ends 3 residues before the CDR3 terminus, with the missing tail filled in from the germline J gene. This chain links TRBV5-1 with TRBJ2-7; possibly TRBD1 for D (5 bases). V was clipped by 0 bases and J by 3 bases, with 13 bases between them. This CDR3 is built from 15 residues. Germline assignment: CDR1 SGHRS and CDR2 YFSETQ. The DNA read from the CDR3 is TGCGCCAGCAGCTTGGGCCAGGGTGTTCACTACGAG. Protein: CASSLGQGVHYE. The full CDR3 protein is CASSLGQGVHYEQYF.

With respect to this clone: Sequencing ends 3 residues short of the CDR3 end; the germline J gene provides the rest. Other nucleotide sequences from this sample produce the same CDR3. The chain recombines TRBV5-6 with TRBJ2-5, with 10 positions matching TRBD1. J lost 3 bases, V lost 3 bases, and 5 bases had no gene match. Germline assignment: CDR1 SGHDT and CDR2 YYEEEE. The CDR3 has 15 residues. The CDR3 bases that were read are TGTGCCAGCAGCTCCATCGGGACAGGGGAAGAGACC. Translation gives CASSSIGTGEET. The full CDR3 reads CASSSIGTGEETQYF.

Remarks on this clone: The read terminates 3 residues ahead of where the CDR3 ends, so the germline J gene completes it. The chain carries TRBV6-2 or TRBV6-3 and TRBJ2-1, with D possibly being TRBD1 (5 bases). CDR1 is MNHEY, CDR2 SVGEGT, per germline. The CDR3 is 17 residues long. Trimming took off 3 bases at V and 5 bases at J, with 20 bases between the two ends. Partial CDR3 DNA: TGTGCCAGCAGTTATCCGCCCGACAGAAAGCAAAACAATGAG. This encodes CASSYPPDRKQNNE. From start to end, the CDR3 is CASSYPPDRKQNNEQFF.

To note about this clone: Coverage ceases 3 residues before the CDR3 finishes, and the germline J gene fills in the end. This chain joins TRBV5-5 and TRBJ2-3; possibly TRBD2 for D (6 bases). The V end was cut by 4 bases, the J end by 6 bases, with 15 bases between. This CDR3 spans 14 amino acids. In germline, CDR1 is SGHKS, CDR2 YYEKEE (reference sequence). Incomplete CDR3 DNA: TGTGCCAGCAGCGGGGGGACCCCGCGGGATACG. It specifies CASSGGTPRDT. From start to end, the CDR3 is CASSGGTPRDTQYF.

On this clone itself: The CDR3 extends 3 residues past the end of the read, so its final part is completed from the germline J gene. The rearrangement uses TRBV4-1 and TRBJ2-5, with 9 positions matching TRBD2. The V gene's germline CDR1 is MGHRA and CDR2 YSYEKL. V lost 2 bases, J lost 3 bases, and 7 bases stayed unmatched. The CDR3 runs 16 residues. CDR3 region: CASSQRVRGGEETQYF. The covered CDR3 bases are TGCGCCAGCAGCCAAAGGGTTCGCGGGGGGGAAGAGACC.

Concerning this clone itself: With the read ending 3 residues before the CDR3 end, the germline J gene is used to fill in that end. The chain is built from TRBV28 and TRBJ1-6; tentatively, D is TRBD1 (6 bases). The length of the CDR3 is 15 residues. The germline V gene encodes CDR1 MDHEN and CDR2 SYDVKM. The V gene lost 1 base and the J gene lost 12 bases, with 16 bases spanning the gap. The CDR3 region is CASSLSGDASGPLHF. CDR3 DNA (partial): TGTGCCAGCAGTTTATCAGGGGACGCCTCAGGACCC.

Details on this clone: The read ends 3 residues before the CDR3 terminus; that terminus is restored from the germline J gene. The chain couples TRBV10-1 to TRBJ2-2, with TRBD1 matching 7 bases. V dropped 8 bases and J dropped 4; count of bases not matched to a gene: 7. The CDR3 has 14 residues. Germline CDR1 reads WNHNN; CDR2 reads SYGVQD (reference sequence). Partial CDR3 DNA: TGCGCCAGCGGACAGGATCCAAGCACCGGGGAG. Translation: CASGQDPSTGE. The whole CDR3 sequence is CASGQDPSTGELFF.

A word on this clone: The CDR3 end lies 3 residues beyond the end of the read and is filled in from the germline J gene. The chain uses TRBV5-1 and TRBJ1-1; no definite D call. V was shortened by 1 base and J by 0 bases, with 7 bases between the two germline ends. CDR1 and CDR2 from the germline V gene are SGHRS and YFSETQ. The CDR3 has 14 amino acids. The covered CDR3 bases are TGCGCCAGCAGCTTGAGGCTGGTGAACACTGAA. This sequence encodes CASSLRLVNTE. The full CDR3 protein is CASSLRLVNTEAFF.

For this clone: The read ends 3 residues before the CDR3 terminus; that terminus is restored from the germline J gene. J is TRBJ1-4 and V is TRBV20-1, with 8 bases identical to TRBD1. V gave up 1 base and J gave up 8 bases; unmatched junction bases: 18. Germline lookup yields CDR1 DFQATT and CDR2 SNEGSKA (reference sequence). The CDR3 totals 18 residues. The CDR3 bases that were read are TGCAGTGCTAGAGCCTGGGACAGGTACGGGGGTACGAAGGAAAAA. It is translated as CSARAWDRYGGTKEK. The complete CDR3 reads CSARAWDRYGGTKEKLFF.